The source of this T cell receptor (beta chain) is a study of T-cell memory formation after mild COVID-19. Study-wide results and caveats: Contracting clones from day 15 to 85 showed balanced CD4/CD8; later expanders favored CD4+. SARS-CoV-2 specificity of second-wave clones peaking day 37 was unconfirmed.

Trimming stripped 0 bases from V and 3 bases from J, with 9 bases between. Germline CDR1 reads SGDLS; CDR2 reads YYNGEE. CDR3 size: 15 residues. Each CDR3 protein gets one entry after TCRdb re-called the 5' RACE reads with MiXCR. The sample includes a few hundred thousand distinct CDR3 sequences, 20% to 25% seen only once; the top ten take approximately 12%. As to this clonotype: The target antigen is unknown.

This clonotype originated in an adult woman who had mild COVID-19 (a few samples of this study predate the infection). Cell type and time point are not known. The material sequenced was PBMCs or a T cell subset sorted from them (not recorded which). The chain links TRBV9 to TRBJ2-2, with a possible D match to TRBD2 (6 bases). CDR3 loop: CASSVDGSDTGELFF. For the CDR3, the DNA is TGTGCCAGCAGCGTAGACGGGAGCGACACCGGGGAGCTGTTTTTT.